This T cell receptor (beta chain) was identified during a study of untreated major depressive disorder. The data were produced by immunoSEQ multiplex PCR, yet TCRdb's version contains in-frame clones alone and is incomplete. This sample has approximately 24,000 clones, with roughly nine tenths found just once. Notes on the study in general: The sequencing tests were limited to three preselected Vbeta families.

With respect to this clone: The antigen is undetermined.

Patients had moderate to severe depression. Participants with major medical conditions, Axis I/II comorbidities, regular medication or illicit drug use were excluded. Thawed PBMCs underwent magnetic negative selection for CD4+ T cells. The receptor was derived from a woman between 25 and 40 years old with major depressive disorder. Sequencing was done on a sample of CD4+ T cells from PBMCs.

The CDR3 spells CASSGLSAEQYF. CDR3 nucleotides: TGTGCCAGCAGCGGACTCTCTGCCGAGCAGTACTTC. This chain joins TRBV6-1 and TRBJ2-7; a weak D match, TRBD2 (5 bases). V was clipped by 6 bases and J by 6 bases, with 12 bases between them. Germline V gives CDR1 MNHNS, CDR2 SASEGT. The CDR3 sequence is 12 residues long.